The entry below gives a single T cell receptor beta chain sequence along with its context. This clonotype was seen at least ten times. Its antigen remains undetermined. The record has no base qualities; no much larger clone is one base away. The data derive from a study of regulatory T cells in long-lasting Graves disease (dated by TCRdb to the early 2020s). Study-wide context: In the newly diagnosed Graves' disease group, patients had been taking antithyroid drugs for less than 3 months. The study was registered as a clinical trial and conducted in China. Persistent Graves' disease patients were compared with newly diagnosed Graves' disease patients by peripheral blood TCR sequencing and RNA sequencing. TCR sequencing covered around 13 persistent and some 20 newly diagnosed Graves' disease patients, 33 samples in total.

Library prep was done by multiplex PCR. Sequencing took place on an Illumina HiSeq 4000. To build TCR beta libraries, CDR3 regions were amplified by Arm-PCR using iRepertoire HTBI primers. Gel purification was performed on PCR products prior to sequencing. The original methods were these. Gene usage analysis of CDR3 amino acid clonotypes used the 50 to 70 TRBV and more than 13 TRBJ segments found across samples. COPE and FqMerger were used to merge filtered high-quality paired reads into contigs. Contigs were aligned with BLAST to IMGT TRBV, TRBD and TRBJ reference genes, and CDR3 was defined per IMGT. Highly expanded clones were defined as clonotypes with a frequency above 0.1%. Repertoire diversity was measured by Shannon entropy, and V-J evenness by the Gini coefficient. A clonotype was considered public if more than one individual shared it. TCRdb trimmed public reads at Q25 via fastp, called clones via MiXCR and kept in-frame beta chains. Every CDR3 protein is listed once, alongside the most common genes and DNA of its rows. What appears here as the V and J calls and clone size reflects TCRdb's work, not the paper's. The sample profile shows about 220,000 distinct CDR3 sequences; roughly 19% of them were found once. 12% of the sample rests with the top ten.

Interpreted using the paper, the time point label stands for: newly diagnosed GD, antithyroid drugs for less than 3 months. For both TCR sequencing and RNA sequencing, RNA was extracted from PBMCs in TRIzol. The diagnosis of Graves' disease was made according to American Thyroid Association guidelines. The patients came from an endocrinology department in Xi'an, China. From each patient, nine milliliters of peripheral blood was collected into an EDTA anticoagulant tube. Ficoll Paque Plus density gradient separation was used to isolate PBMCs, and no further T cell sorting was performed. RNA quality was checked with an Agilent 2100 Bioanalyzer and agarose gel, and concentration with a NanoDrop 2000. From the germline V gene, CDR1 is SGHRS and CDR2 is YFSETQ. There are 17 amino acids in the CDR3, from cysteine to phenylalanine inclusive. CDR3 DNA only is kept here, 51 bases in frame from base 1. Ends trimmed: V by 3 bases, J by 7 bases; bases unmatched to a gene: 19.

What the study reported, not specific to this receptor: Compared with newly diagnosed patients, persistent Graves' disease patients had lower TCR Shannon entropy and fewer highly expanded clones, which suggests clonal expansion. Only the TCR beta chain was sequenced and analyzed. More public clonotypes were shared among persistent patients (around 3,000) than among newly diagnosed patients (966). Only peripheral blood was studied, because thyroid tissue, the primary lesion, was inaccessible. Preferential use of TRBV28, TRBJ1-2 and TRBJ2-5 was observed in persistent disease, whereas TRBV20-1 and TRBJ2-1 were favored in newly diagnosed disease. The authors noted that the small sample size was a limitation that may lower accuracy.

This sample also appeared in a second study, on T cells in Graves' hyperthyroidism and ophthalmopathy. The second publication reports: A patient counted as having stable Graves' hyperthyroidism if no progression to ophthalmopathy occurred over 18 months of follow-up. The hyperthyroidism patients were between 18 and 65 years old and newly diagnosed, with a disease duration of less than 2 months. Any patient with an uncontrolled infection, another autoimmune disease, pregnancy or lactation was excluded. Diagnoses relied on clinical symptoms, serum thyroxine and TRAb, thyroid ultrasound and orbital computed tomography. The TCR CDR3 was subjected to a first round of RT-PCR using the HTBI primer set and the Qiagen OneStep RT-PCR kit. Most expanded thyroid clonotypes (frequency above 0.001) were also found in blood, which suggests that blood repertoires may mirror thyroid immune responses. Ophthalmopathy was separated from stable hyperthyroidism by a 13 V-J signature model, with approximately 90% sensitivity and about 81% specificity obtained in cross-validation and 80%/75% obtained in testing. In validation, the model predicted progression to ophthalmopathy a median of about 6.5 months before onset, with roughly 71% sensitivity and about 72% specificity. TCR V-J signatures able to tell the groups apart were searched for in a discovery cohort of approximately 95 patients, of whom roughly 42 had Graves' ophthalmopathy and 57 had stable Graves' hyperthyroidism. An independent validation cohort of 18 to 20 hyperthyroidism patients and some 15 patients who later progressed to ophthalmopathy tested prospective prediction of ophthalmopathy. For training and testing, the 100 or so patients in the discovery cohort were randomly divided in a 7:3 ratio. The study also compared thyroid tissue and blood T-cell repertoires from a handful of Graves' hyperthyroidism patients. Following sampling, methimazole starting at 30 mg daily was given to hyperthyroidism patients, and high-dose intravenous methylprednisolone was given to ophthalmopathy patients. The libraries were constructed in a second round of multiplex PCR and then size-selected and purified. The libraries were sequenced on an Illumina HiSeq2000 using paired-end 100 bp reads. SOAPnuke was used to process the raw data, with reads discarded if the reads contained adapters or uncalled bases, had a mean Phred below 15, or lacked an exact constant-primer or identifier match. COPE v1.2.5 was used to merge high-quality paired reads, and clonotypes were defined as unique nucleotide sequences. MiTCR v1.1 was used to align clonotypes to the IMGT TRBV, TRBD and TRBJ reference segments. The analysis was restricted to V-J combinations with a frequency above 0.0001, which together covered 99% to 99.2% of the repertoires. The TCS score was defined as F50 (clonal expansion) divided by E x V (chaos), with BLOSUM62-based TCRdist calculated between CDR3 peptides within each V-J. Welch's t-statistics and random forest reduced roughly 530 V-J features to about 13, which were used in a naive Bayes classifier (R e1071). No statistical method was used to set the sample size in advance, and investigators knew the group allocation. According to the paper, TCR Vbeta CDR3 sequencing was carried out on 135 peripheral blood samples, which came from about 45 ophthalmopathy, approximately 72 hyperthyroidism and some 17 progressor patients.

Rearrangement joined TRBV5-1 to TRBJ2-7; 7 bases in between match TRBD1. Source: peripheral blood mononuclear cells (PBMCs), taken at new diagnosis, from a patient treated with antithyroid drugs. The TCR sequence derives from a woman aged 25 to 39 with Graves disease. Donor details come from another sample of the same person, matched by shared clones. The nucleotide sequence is TGCGCCAGCAGCTCCGACTCTTCAGGGGGTCTCTTGAGGGAGCAGTACTTC. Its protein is CASSSDSSGGLLREQYF.